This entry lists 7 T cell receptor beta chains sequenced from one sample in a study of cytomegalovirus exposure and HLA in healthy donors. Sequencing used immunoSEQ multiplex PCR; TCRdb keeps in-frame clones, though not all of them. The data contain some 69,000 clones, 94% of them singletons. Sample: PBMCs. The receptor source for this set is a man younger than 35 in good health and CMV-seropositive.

CDR3: CAWSVMRGTDTQYF. CDR3 DNA sequence: TGTGCCTGGAGTGTAATGAGGGGGACAGATACGCAGTATTTT. V usage is TRBV30 and J usage is TRBJ2-3, with TRBD1 as a possible D gene (6 bases). V lost 0 bases and J 3 bases, leaving 10 bases between the germline ends. The CDR3 is 14 residues long. Germline loops: CDR1 GTSNPN, CDR2 SVGIG (reference sequence). Combining the CDR3 with reference TRBV30 and TRBJ2-3 gives the whole variable domain SQTIHQWPATLVQPVGSPLSLECTVEGTSNPNLYWYRQAAGRGLQLLFYSVGIGQISSEVPQNLSASRPQDRQFILSSKKLLLSDSGFYLCAWSVMRGTDTQYFGPGTRLTVL.

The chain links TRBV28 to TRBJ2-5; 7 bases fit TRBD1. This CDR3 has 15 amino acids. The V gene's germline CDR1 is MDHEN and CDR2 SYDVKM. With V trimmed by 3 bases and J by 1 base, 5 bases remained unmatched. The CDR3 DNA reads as TGTGCCAGCAGTTTTATACAGGGGCGCCAAGAGACCCAGTACTTC. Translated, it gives CASSFIQGRQETQYF.

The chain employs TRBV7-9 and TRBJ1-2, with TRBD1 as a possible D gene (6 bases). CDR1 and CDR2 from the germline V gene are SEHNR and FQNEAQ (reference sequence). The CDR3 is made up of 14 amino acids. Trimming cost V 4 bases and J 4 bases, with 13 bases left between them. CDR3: CASSSWARGYGYTF. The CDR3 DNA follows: TGTGCCAGCAGCTCGTGGGCCAGGGGCTATGGCTACACCTTC.

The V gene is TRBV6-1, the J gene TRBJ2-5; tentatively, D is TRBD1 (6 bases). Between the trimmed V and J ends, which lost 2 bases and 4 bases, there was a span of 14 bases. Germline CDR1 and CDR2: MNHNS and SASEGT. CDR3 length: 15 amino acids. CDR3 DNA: TGTGCCAGCAGTGAAATCGCCAGGGGTGGAGAGACCCAGTACTTC. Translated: CASSEIARGGETQYF.

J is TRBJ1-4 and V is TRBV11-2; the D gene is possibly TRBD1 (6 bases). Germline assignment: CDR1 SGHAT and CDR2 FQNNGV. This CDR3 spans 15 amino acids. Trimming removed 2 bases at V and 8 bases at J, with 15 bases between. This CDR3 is CASSLLVTGGEKLFF. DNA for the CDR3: TGTGCCAGCAGCTTATTAGTGACAGGAGGAGAAAAACTGTTTTTT.

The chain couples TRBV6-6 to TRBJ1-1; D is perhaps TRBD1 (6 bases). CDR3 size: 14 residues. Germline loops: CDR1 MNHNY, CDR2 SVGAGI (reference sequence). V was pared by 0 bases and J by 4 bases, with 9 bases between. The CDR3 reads CASSYSRGGTEAFF. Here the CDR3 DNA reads TGTGCCAGCAGTTACTCCAGGGGTGGCACTGAAGCTTTCTTT.

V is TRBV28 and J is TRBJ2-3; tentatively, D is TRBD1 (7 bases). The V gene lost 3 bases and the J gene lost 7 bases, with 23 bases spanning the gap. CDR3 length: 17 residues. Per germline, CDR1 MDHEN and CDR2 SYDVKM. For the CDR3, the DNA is TGTGCCAGCAGTTTTCTCACGCGGGACAGACTTCAATATACGCAGTATTTT. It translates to CASSFLTRDRLQYTQYF.